This T cell receptor (beta chain) was sequenced in a study of blood T cells in healthy people across ages. A second PCR, run for 7 to 11 cycles, used a sample-barcoded 5' primer plus a J-beta primer mix. TCRdb ran MiXCR on the 5' RACE reads and lists one entry per CDR3 protein. Of about 800,000 distinct CDR3 sequences listed, approximately 25% are singletons. V shed 0 bases and J shed 2 bases, with 5 bases lying between them. Germline CDR1 and CDR2: PRHDT and FYEKMQ (reference sequence). CDR3 size: 13 residues. This clonotype was picked up many times. These same records also appear under a second study, on T cells of mothers and their children.

The clonotype comes from a boy under 18 in good health. The material sequenced was blood. The chain is built from TRBV13 and TRBJ2-7, with unresolved D. CDR3 sequence: CASSLGLTYEQYF. Written as DNA, the CDR3 is TGTGCCAGCAGCTTAGGGCTTACCTACGAGCAGTACTTC.